Following are 31 T cell receptor beta chains from one sample sequenced in a study of blood T cell repertoires in COVID-19. TCRdb keeps only in-frame clones here, not all; method: immunoSEQ multiplex PCR. In the table there are roughly 30,000 clones, 78% of which are singletons. Input material: peripheral blood. Every receptor here comes from a woman aged 60-75 years with acute or convalescent COVID-19.

The V and J genes are TRBV6-1 and TRBJ2-5; the match to TRBD2 covers 10 bases. The CDR3 is 16 residues long. The ends lost 3 bases at V and 2 bases at J; junction bases unmatched: 6. The germline V gene has CDR1 MNHNS and CDR2 SASEGT. The CDR3 loop is CASSDQRGGNQETQYF. The CDR3 DNA sequence: TGTGCCAGCAGTGACCAGCGGGGGGGTAATCAAGAGACCCAGTACTTC.

This rearrangement joins TRBV2 to TRBJ2-5; D is possibly TRBD1 (6 bases). V shed 7 bases and J shed 6 bases, with 15 bases lying between them. CDR1 SNHLY and CDR2 FYNNEI come from the germline V gene. The CDR3 totals 13 residues. As DNA, the CDR3 is TGTGCCAGCACAAGTGGACAGAGCCAGACCCAGTACTTC. It yields the protein CASTSGQSQTQYF.

This chain uses TRBV28 with TRBJ2-7; 7 nucleotides align to TRBD1. Germline CDR1 MDHEN, CDR2 SYDVKM. This CDR3 is built from 13 residues. The trim removed 3 bases at V and 3 bases at J, leaving 2 bases unmatched. CDR3 nucleotides: TGTGCCAGCAGTTTGAACAGGGGCTACGAGCAGTACTTC. Translating gives CASSLNRGYEQYF.

This chain uses TRBV18 with TRBJ2-1, with 8 bases matching TRBD1. Germline V gives CDR1 KGHSH, CDR2 LQKENI. Germline trimming cut 2 bases from V and 5 bases from J; bases unmatched to any gene: 11. There are 17 residues in the CDR3. The CDR3 DNA sequence: TGTGCCAGCTCACCAACTACAGGGGGAAACTTCAACAATGAGCAGTTCTTC. Its protein is CASSPTTGGNFNNEQFF.

V is TRBV5-6 and J is TRBJ1-1; D is unresolved. Trimming stripped 0 bases from V and 5 bases from J, with 17 bases between. This CDR3 is 16 amino acids long. Germline CDR1 is SGHDT and CDR2 is YYEEEE. The CDR3 loop reads CASSLVLIGRETEAFF. The CDR3 DNA sequence: TGTGCCAGCAGCTTGGTACTAATTGGACGGGAGACTGAAGCTTTCTTT.

The chain employs TRBV5-4 and TRBJ2-3; 13 nucleotides align to TRBD2. The CDR3 sequence is 18 residues long. The trim removed 4 bases at V and 0 bases at J, leaving 8 bases unmatched. The germline CDR1 and CDR2 sequences are SGHNT and YYREEE (reference sequence). The CDR3 sequence is CASSAGGLAGTSTDTQYF. CDR3 nucleotide sequence: TGTGCCAGCAGCGCGGGGGGACTAGCGGGGACCAGCACAGATACGCAGTATTTT.

V is TRBV30 and J is TRBJ1-6; possible D gene TRBD1, 6 bases. The CDR3 is 14 amino acids. Trimming stripped 2 bases from V and 6 bases from J, with 11 bases between. Germline V gene data show CDR1 as GTSNPN and CDR2 as SVGIG (reference sequence). The CDR3 nucleotides are TGTGCCTGGAGTTGGGGGCGCGTTAATTCACCCCTCCACTTT. It translates to CAWSWGRVNSPLHF.

CDR3 region: CASSIDPLGDEQYF. The CDR3 DNA follows: TGTGCCAGTAGTATAGACCCTCTGGGAGACGAGCAGTACTTC. The V gene is TRBV19, the J gene TRBJ2-7; a possible D gene is TRBD2 (5 bases). Between the trimmed V and J ends, which lost 0 bases and 5 bases, there was a span of 11 bases. This CDR3 spans 14 amino acids. Germline values: CDR1 LNHDA, CDR2 SQIVND (reference sequence).

V usage is TRBV28 and J usage is TRBJ2-7; a weak D match, TRBD2 (5 bases). Between the trimmed V and J ends, which lost 10 bases and 0 bases, there was a span of 16 bases. CDR1 is MDHEN, CDR2 SYDVKM, per germline. CDR3 length equals 14 residues. CDR3 DNA: TGTGCCACCCGAGGGCAGGTATCCTCCTACGAGCAGTACTTC. This sequence encodes CATRGQVSSYEQYF. The entire variable domain, with the rest obtained from reference TRBV28 and TRBJ2-7, is as follows: DVKVTQSSRYLVKRTGEKVFLECVQDMDHENMFWYRQDPGLGLRLIYFSYDVKMKEKGDIPEGYSVSREKKERFSLILESASTNQTSMYLCATRGQVSSYEQYFGPGTRLTVT.

This sequence joins TRBV19 and TRBJ1-1; D is undetermined. Per germline, CDR1 LNHDA and CDR2 SQIVND (reference sequence). Deletions cut 8 bases from V and 8 bases from J, with 21 bases between. The CDR3 has 14 residues. CDR3 bases: TGTGCCAGTCGCCCAGATCACCGGGAAGGAGAAGCTTTCTTT. Its translation is CASRPDHREGEAFF. Looking up the rest from reference TRBV19 and TRBJ1-1 gives the full variable domain: DGGITQSPKYLFRKEGQNVTLSCEQNLNHDAMYWYRQDPGQGLRLIYYSQIVNDFQKGDIAEGYSVSREKKESFPLTVTSAQKNPTAFYLCASRPDHREGEAFFGQGTRLTVV.

As regards this clone: The junction does not match germline at one end; this may be a read error. CDR3 residues: CASSTTGGGADYTF. In nucleotides, the CDR3 is TGCGCAAGCAGCACCACCGGGGGGGGAGCCGACTACACCTTC. This rearrangement joins TRBV5-1 to TRBJ1-2; tentative D call: TRBD1 (5 bases). This CDR3 region has 14 residues. Per germline, CDR1 SGHRS and CDR2 YFSETQ. The full variable domain, with the rest looked up from reference TRBV5-1 and TRBJ1-2, is KAGVTQTPRYLIKTRGQQVTLSCSPISGHRSVSWYQQTPGQGLQFLFEYFSETQRNKGNFPGRFSGRQFSNSRSEMNVSTLELGDSALYLCASSTTGGGADYTFGSGTRLTVV.

This clone was observed a single time. CDR3 protein: CAITGVNTEAFF. DNA of the CDR3: TGTGCTATTACAGGGGTGAACACTGAAGCTTTCTTT. The V and J genes are TRBV12-3 or TRBV12-4 and TRBJ1-1, with 7 bases identical to TRBD1. The CDR3 sequence is 12 residues long.

The chain recombines TRBV5-8 with TRBJ2-1, with TRBD2 as a possible D gene (6 bases). Germline CDR1 and CDR2: SGHTS and YDEGEE. Trimming cost V 4 bases and J 0 bases, with 17 bases left between them. CDR3 length: 17 residues. The CDR3 DNA reads as TGTGCCAGCAGCATTATAGGCGGGGCAAGCTCCTACAATGAGCAGTTCTTC. It is translated as CASSIIGGASSYNEQFF.

This clone was observed a handful of times. The rearrangement joins TRBV5-8 to TRBJ1-1, with 8 nucleotides matching TRBD1. Germline-derived CDR1 and CDR2 are SGHTS and YDEGEE. V trimming: 3 bases; J trimming: 1 base; junction bases outside the gene matches: 2. CDR3 size: 14 residues. The chain's CDR3 is CASSSGQGNTEAFF. CDR3 nucleotides: TGTGCCAGCAGCTCCGGACAGGGGAACACTGAAGCTTTCTTT.

J is TRBJ1-6 and V is TRBV13, with a tentative D call TRBD1 (5 bases). This CDR3 is 17 amino acids long. Germline CDR1 PRHDT, CDR2 FYEKMQ (reference sequence). V was clipped by 5 bases and J by 3 bases, with 17 bases between them. The CDR3 nucleotides are TGTGCCAGCAGCCGAATTGGAACGGGGGGCTATAATTCACCCCTCCACTTT. This sequence encodes CASSRIGTGGYNSPLHF.

This chain links TRBV29-1 with TRBJ2-1, with TRBD2 identical over 7 bases. The length of the CDR3 is 15 residues. CDR1 is SQVTM, CDR2 ANQGSEA, per germline. With V trimmed by 3 bases and J by 6 bases, 11 bases remained unmatched. In DNA form, the CDR3 reads TGCAGCGTTGATGGGGGAGCGGGGTCCCCCAATGAGCAGTTCTTC. Translated, it gives CSVDGGAGSPNEQFF.

The CDR3 bases are TGCGCCAGCAGCTTGGGAGGGACAGGGGGCGACTATGGCTACACCTTC. It encodes CASSLGGTGGDYGYTF. The V call is TRBV5-1, the J call TRBJ1-2; TRBD1 matches at 12 bases. Germline CDR1 and CDR2: SGHRS and YFSETQ. Trimming took 0 bases from V and 3 from J; bases not matched to a gene: 3. The CDR3 has 16 residues. Full variable domain (outside the CDR3, taken from reference TRBV5-1 and TRBJ1-2): KAGVTQTPRYLIKTRGQQVTLSCSPISGHRSVSWYQQTPGQGLQFLFEYFSETQRNKGNFPGRFSGRQFSNSRSEMNVSTLELGDSALYLCASSLGGTGGDYGYTFGSGTRLTVV.

J is TRBJ2-7 and V is TRBV24-1; 7 bases line up with TRBD1. Losses at the gene ends were 0 bases for V and 5 bases for J; bases not matched to a gene: 6. Per germline, CDR1 KGHDR and CDR2 SFDVKD. The CDR3 loop spans 15 amino acids. CDR3 in DNA: TGTGCCACCAGTGATTTGTCTGACAGGGCGGACGAGCAGTACTTC. Amino acid sequence: CATSDLSDRADEQYF.

V and J are TRBV30 and TRBJ1-1, with a tentative D call TRBD1 (5 bases). V was clipped by 0 bases and J by 6 bases, with 11 bases between them. The CDR3 runs 13 residues. CDR1 and CDR2 (germline): GTSNPN, SVGIG (reference sequence). The CDR3, as DNA: TGTGCCTGGAGTGTCGGGGGGTTACCTGAAGCTTTCTTT. Translation: CAWSVGGLPEAFF.

This clone turned up a few times. The V gene is TRBV10-3, the J gene TRBJ2-7; 9 bases fit TRBD1. The CDR3 runs 15 residues. With 3 bases clipped from V and 5 bases from J, the junction kept 8 bases outside the gene matches. The germline V gene encodes CDR1 ENHRY and CDR2 SYGVKD. The CDR3 DNA follows: TGTGCCATCAGTGATCCCGGACAGGGGAGGGACGAGCAGTACTTC. Its translation is CAISDPGQGRDEQYF.

This clone was detected only a few times. A junction boundary mismatches the germline segment, possibly from a read error. J is TRBJ1-3 and V is TRBV5-5; weak D call: TRBD1 (6 bases). Germline V CDR1 and CDR2: SGHKS, YYEKEE (reference sequence). This CDR3 is 13 amino acids long. The CDR3 region has the DNA TGTGCCAGCAGCTTGATTCCGGGCGGGGGCGAAGATTTT. Its protein product is CASSLIPGGGEDF.

This chain connects TRBV5-4 to TRBJ2-7; TRBD1 matches 8 bases. Germline assignment: CDR1 SGHNT and CDR2 YYREEE (reference sequence). Trimming at V came to 4 bases and at J to 0 bases, leaving 6 bases not matched to a gene. The CDR3 covers 15 residues. CDR3 in DNA: TGTGCCAGCAGCCTGGGACAGGACGCCTCCTACGAGCAGTACTTC. Translating gives CASSLGQDASYEQYF.

J is TRBJ2-1 and V is TRBV27; 8 nucleotides agree with TRBD2. The CDR3 is made up of 15 amino acids. The V gene's germline CDR1 is MNHEY and CDR2 SMNVEV (reference sequence). With V trimmed by 2 bases and J by 8 bases, 8 bases remained unmatched. CDR3 nucleotides: TGTGCCAGCAGTTTACCCAGCGGGGGTATCCATGAGCAGTTCTTC. The encoded protein is CASSLPSGGIHEQFF.

V gene TRBV7-9 combines with J gene TRBJ1-1; D not resolved. V lost 1 base and J 4 bases, leaving 16 bases between the germline ends. The CDR3 has 16 amino acids. Germline CDR1 SEHNR, CDR2 FQNEAQ (reference sequence). For the CDR3, the DNA is TGTGCCAGCAGCTTAGACTCTGGCGGGGTCGGCACTGAAGCTTTCTTT. Its protein product is CASSLDSGGVGTEAFF. The full variable domain, with the rest looked up from reference TRBV7-9 and TRBJ1-1, is DTGVSQNPRHKITKRGQNVTFRCDPISEHNRLYWYRQTLGQGPEFLTYFQNEAQLEKSRLLSDRFSAERPKGSFSTLEIQRTEQGDSAMYLCASSLDSGGVGTEAFFGQGTRLTVV.

The rearrangement uses TRBV9 and TRBJ1-1; 9 bases match TRBD1. Trimming removed 1 base from V and 6 bases from J; junction bases left unmatched: 4. Per the germline V gene, CDR1 is SGDLS and CDR2 is YYNGEE. This CDR3 contains 14 residues. The CDR3 protein is CASSVSGTGPEAFF. CDR3 sequence (DNA): TGTGCCAGCAGCGTATCGGGGACAGGGCCTGAAGCTTTCTTT.

The chain uses TRBV5-1 and TRBJ2-1, with 8 bases identical to TRBD2. The germline V gene encodes CDR1 SGHRS and CDR2 YFSETQ. The CDR3 consists of 15 residues. V lost 0 bases and J lost 8; bases outside the gene matches: 7. This chain's CDR3 is CASSLEGTSLDEQFF. DNA for the CDR3: TGCGCCAGCAGCTTGGAAGGGACTAGTTTGGATGAGCAGTTCTTC.

The rearrangement links TRBV5-4 to TRBJ1-2; 9 positions agree with TRBD1. Trimming cost V 4 bases and J 2 bases; bases outside gene matches: 9. The germline V gene has CDR1 SGHNT and CDR2 YYREEE (reference sequence). The CDR3 extends over 16 amino acids. DNA of the CDR3: TGTGCCAGCAGCACAGGGGGCGGGGGAAACAACTATGGCTACACCTTC. This gives the protein CASSTGGGGNNYGYTF. Variable domain in full (rest from reference TRBV5-4 and TRBJ1-2): ETGVTQSPTHLIKTRGQQVTLRCSSQSGHNTVSWYQQALGQGPQFIFQYYREEENGRGNFPPRFSGLQFPNYSSELNVNALELDDSALYLCASSTGGGGNNYGYTFGSGTRLTVV.

V gene TRBV2 combines with J gene TRBJ2-7, with 8 bases matching TRBD1. Losses at the gene ends were 5 bases for V and 3 bases for J; bases not matched to a gene: 3. The CDR3 is made up of 13 amino acids. Germline values: CDR1 SNHLY, CDR2 FYNNEI. The CDR3: CASSPGQDYEQYF. The CDR3 bases are TGTGCCAGCAGTCCGGGACAGGACTACGAGCAGTACTTC. The variable domain in full, with the rest retrieved from reference TRBV2 and TRBJ2-7, is EPEVTQTPSHQVTQMGQEVILRCVPISNHLYFYWYRQILGQKVEFLVSFYNNEISEKSEIFDDQFSVERPDGSNFTLKIRSTKLEDSAMYFCASSPGQDYEQYFGPGTRLTVT.

The chain joins TRBV27 to TRBJ2-7; 11 bases align to TRBD2. Germline lookup yields CDR1 MNHEY and CDR2 SMNVEV (reference sequence). With 2 bases clipped from V and 3 bases from J, the junction kept 3 bases outside the gene matches. The CDR3 runs to 15 residues. The DNA of the CDR3 is TGTGCCAGCAGTTTAATAGCGGGGGGGTTCTACGAGCAGTACTTC. Protein: CASSLIAGGFYEQYF.

The count of this clone is one. The chain recombines TRBV19 with TRBJ1-1; 9 bases are shared with TRBD1. The V gene end was trimmed by 9 bases and the J gene end by 1 base; junction bases not matched to a gene: 6. The germline CDR1 and CDR2 sequences are LNHDA and SQIVND (reference sequence). This CDR3 is 14 amino acids long. The CDR3 is CASRPGQGNTEAFF. In nucleotides, the CDR3 is TGTGCCAGCCGCCCGGGACAGGGGAACACTGAAGCTTTCTTT.

The rearrangement uses TRBV7-3 and TRBJ2-1; 9 nucleotides align to TRBD1. The V gene's germline CDR1 is SGHTA and CDR2 FQGTGA. The CDR3 is 15 amino acids. The V segment lost 5 bases and the J segment 6 bases; nucleotides outside the gene matches: 8. The CDR3 sequence: CASSQTGQGRNEQFF. The CDR3 DNA reads TGTGCCAGCAGCCAAACGGGACAGGGTCGCAATGAGCAGTTCTTC.